The 11 T cell receptor beta chains reported below all come from one sample, sequenced in a study of blood T cells in healthy people across ages. The second PCR ran roughly 6 to 11 cycles with a sample-barcoded 5' primer and J-beta primers. Using its own MiXCR run on the 5' RACE reads, TCRdb lists one record per CDR3 protein. The table shows 1.5 million to 2 million distinct CDR3 sequences, with roughly 50% occurring only once. Material: blood. The receptor source for this set is a woman in her thirties or forties in good health.

The chain uses TRBV28 and TRBJ1-5; D ambiguous. Germline V gene lookup returns CDR1 MDHEN and CDR2 SYDVKM. This CDR3 is built from 12 residues. V lost 5 bases, J lost 7 bases, and 9 bases lay in between. CDR3 DNA: TGTGCCAGCAGTATACAGTACCAGCCCCAGCATTTT. Its translation: CASSIQYQPQHF.

This clonotype has just a few counts. The chain has TRBV5-1 and TRBJ2-5; D is ambiguous. This CDR3 contains 14 residues. Per the germline V gene, CDR1 is SGHRS and CDR2 is YFSETQ. Trimming took off 4 bases at V and 3 bases at J, with 13 bases between the two ends. CDR3 sequence reads: CASSEVASKETQYF. In nucleotides, the CDR3 is TGCGCCAGCAGCGAGGTAGCTAGTAAAGAGACCCAGTACTTC.

This clonotype appeared a few times. This chain connects TRBV12-3 or TRBV12-4 to TRBJ2-3; D is tentatively TRBD1 or TRBD2 (5 bases each). This CDR3 has 13 residues. Trimming removed 5 bases at V and 9 bases at J, with 15 bases between. CDR3 nucleotide sequence: TGTGCCAGCAGTGCCTTGGGGGTAGGGACGCAGTATTTT. The encoded protein is CASSALGVGTQYF.

This clonotype was counted only a few times. The CDR3 coding sequence is TGTGCCAGCAGGACAGTTAATAATTCACCCCTCCACTTT. Encoded protein: CASRTVNNSPLHF. This chain links TRBV25-1 with TRBJ1-6, with D possibly matching TRBD1 (5 bases). This CDR3 has 13 amino acids. Germline CDR1 is MGHDK and CDR2 is SYGVNS. The ends were cut back, 6 bases at V and 5 bases at J, with 8 bases in the middle.

The sample holds a few counts of this clonotype. V is TRBV28 and J is TRBJ2-3; D could derive from TRBD1 or TRBD2 (6 bases each). Germline loops: CDR1 MDHEN, CDR2 SYDVKM. V was cut by 2 bases and J by 3 bases, with 18 bases left in between. CDR3 size: 17 residues. The chain's CDR3 is CASSLSPGGGWTDTQYF. The CDR3 bases are TGTGCCAGCAGTTTAAGCCCCGGGGGCGGGTGGACAGATACGCAGTATTTT.

A few counts support this clonotype. J is TRBJ1-2 and V is TRBV4-3, with a weak D call TRBD1 (6 bases). Germline loops: CDR1 LGHNA, CDR2 YSLEER. The V and J ends lost 1 base and 8 bases respectively, with 11 bases between them. The CDR3 extends over 13 amino acids. Here the CDR3 DNA reads TGCGCCAGCAGCCAAGGCGCAGGGGTCGGCTACACCTTC. Protein: CASSQGAGVGYTF.

V and J are TRBV7-3 and TRBJ2-1; 13 bases align to TRBD2. Germline V gene sequence: CDR1 SGHTA, CDR2 FQGTGA. The junction had 13 bases not matched to a gene; V was cut back by 5 bases and J by 0 bases. The CDR3 sequence is 20 residues long. The CDR3 DNA reads as TGTGCCAGCAGCGGACTAGCGGGGGATATCAAATATAGCTCCTACAATGAGCAGTTCTTC. Its translation is CASSGLAGDIKYSSYNEQFF.

The chain recombines TRBV4-1 with TRBJ2-4; either TRBD1 or TRBD2 may fit D (5 bases each). The CDR3 runs 15 residues. V was trimmed by 0 bases and J by 8 bases, leaving 14 bases between them. Germline assignment: CDR1 MGHRA and CDR2 YSYEKL. The CDR3 DNA is TGCGCCAGCAGCCAAGATGGCCAGGGAGCGGACATTCAGTACTTC. This translates into CASSQDGQGADIQYF.

This sequence joins TRBV5-1 and TRBJ1-2; tentative D call: TRBD1 (5 bases). The CDR3 consists of 16 residues. With 2 bases removed from V and 1 base from J, the gap between germline ends came to 15 bases. The germline gives CDR1 SGHRS, CDR2 YFSETQ. CDR3 sequence reads: CASSFGTLRGNYGYTF. In DNA, the CDR3 is TGCGCCAGCAGCTTCGGGACTCTAAGGGGTAACTATGGCTACACCTTC.

This clonotype has more than one count but fewer than ten. The chain uses TRBV6-1 and TRBJ1-2; perhaps TRBD1 as D (5 bases). The CDR3 contains 17 residues. Per germline, CDR1 MNHNS and CDR2 SASEGT. The ends were cut back, 6 bases at V and 8 bases at J, with 28 bases in the middle. The CDR3 here is CASSTFLGGELTVGYTF. DNA for the CDR3: TGTGCCAGCAGCACCTTCCTTGGGGGGGAATTAACGGTCGGCTACACCTTC.

V gene TRBV20-1 combines with J gene TRBJ1-5; 12 nucleotides line up with TRBD1. Germline values: CDR1 DFQATT, CDR2 SNEGSKA (reference sequence). V dropped 5 bases and J dropped 7; count of bases not matched to a gene: 6. The CDR3 spans 14 residues. DNA of the CDR3: TGCAGTGCTCCCGGGACAGGGGGCAGACAGCCCCAGCATTTT. Residues: CSAPGTGGRQPQHF.